These 3 T cell receptor beta chains were sequenced from one sample in a study of T cell clonality in common variable immunodeficiency. Study-wide results and caveats: Reportedly, TCR beta sequences from common variable immunodeficiency showed fewer deletions and N-nucleotide insertions.

The antigens these receptors bind are not known. Generated by immunoSEQ multiplex PCR, the TCRdb table keeps only in-frame clones and is missing some. The record shows approximately 11,000 clones for this sample, with no singletons present. Material: peripheral blood mononuclear cells. These receptors all stem from a human donor with common variable immunodeficiency.

This clone is termed medium-sized. The read terminates 3 residues before the CDR3 end, so the remaining end is supplied by the germline J gene. The rearrangement uses TRBV29-1 and TRBJ2-1; the match to TRBD2 covers 10 bases. The J segment lost 5 bases and the V segment lost 4 bases, leaving 5 bases of the junction unmatched. Germline-derived CDR1 and CDR2 are SQVTM and ANQGSEA. This CDR3 is built from 14 residues. CDR3 DNA (partial): TGCAGCGTTGGAGCTAGCGGGAGACACAATGAG. This codes for CSVGASGRHNE. The CDR3 in full is CSVGASGRHNEQFF.

This clone has only a few counts. The CDR3 goes on 3 residues after the read ends, and that part is filled in from the germline J gene. V gene TRBV18 combines with J gene TRBJ2-7; D assignment may be TRBD1 or TRBD2 (6 bases each). Per germline, CDR1 KGHSH and CDR2 LQKENI. The CDR3 runs to 15 residues. V was cut by 2 bases and J by 0 bases, with 11 bases left in between. CDR3 DNA, as far as it was read: TGTGCCAGCTCACCAGGAGGGGGTGGCTCCTACGAG. As protein: CASSPGGGGSYE. The whole CDR3 reads CASSPGGGGSYEQYF.

This clone ranks as medium-sized (0.01 to 0.1%). The read terminates 3 residues before the CDR3 end, so the remaining end is supplied by the germline J gene. The chain is built from TRBV7-8 and TRBJ1-2, with D possibly TRBD1 on 6 matching bases. The CDR3 runs 13 residues. CDR1 and CDR2 (germline): SGHVS, FQNEAQ. The CDR3 loop reads CASRSGVVDGYTF. The CDR3 DNA, read in part, is TGTGCCAGCAGGTCAGGGGTGGTGGACGGC.